The 2 T cell receptor beta chains below were found in one sample sequenced in a study of T-cell reconstitution after alpha-beta-depleted transplantation in children. TCRbeta library construction was performed incorporating unique molecular identifiers. TCRdb reanalysed the PCR reads using MiXCR and keeps one entry per CDR3 protein. The profile shows some 840,000 distinct CDR3 sequences, 15% to 20% of them singletons. The source material was PBMCs, mostly from graft donor cells, sampled 360 days after TCRalphabeta/CD19-depleted stem cell transplant. These receptors all come from a male patient between 10 and 17 years old who had a stem cell transplant for acute lymphoblastic leukemia, so the T cells may come from the graft donor.

This clonotype appeared a few times. The chain combines TRBV10-3 with TRBJ2-3, with TRBD2 identical over 7 bases. Germline CDR1 and CDR2: ENHRY and SYGVKD. This CDR3 has 15 amino acids. Unmatched junction bases numbered 10, after V lost 7 bases and J lost 3 bases. This chain's CDR3 is CAIMREAGETDTQYF. Written as DNA, the CDR3 is TGTGCCATCATGAGAGAGGCGGGAGAGACAGATACGCAGTATTTT.

The chain carries TRBV6-7 and TRBJ2-1; D gene unclear. TRBV6-7 is annotated as an ORF whose role is uncertain. The CDR3 extends over 14 amino acids. Trimming stripped 1 base from V and 6 bases from J, with 10 bases between. CDR3 nucleotides: TGTGCCAGCAGTTACTGGGTAGGATCCAATGAGCAGTTCTTC. This codes for CASSYWVGSNEQFF.